This TCR beta chain was observed in a study of shared clonotypes between healthy human individuals. Regarding the study as a whole: Blood was the sole source, and tissue repertoires probably differ. It was the non-shared clonotypes that had lower generation probabilities than clonotypes shared by all four donors.

Assay: immunoSEQ multiplex PCR; the TCRdb copy retains only in-frame clones and omits some. The table has under 1,900,000 clones, around 98.5% seen once. Free of recent acute infections or vaccinations, the donors were healthy HIV-negative adults. This clone was counted once. The antigen is undetermined. Sample: naive CD4+ T cells sorted from blood. The sample's subset: CD45RA+ positively selected. The TCR comes from a man aged 25-40 years in good health.

This CDR3 is CASSLGSGPNNEQFF. Written as DNA, the CDR3 is TGTGCCAGCAGCTTAGGTAGCGGGCCGAACAATGAGCAGTTCTTC. The chain couples TRBV11-3 to TRBJ2-1, with 7 bases aligning to TRBD2. CDR1 is SGHNT, CDR2 YENEEA, per germline. Trimming cost V 1 base and J 5 bases; bases outside gene matches: 5. The CDR3 runs 15 residues.